These 5 T cell receptor beta chains share one sample of origin, sequenced in a study of blood T cell repertoires in COVID-19. The repertoire was sequenced with immunoSEQ multiplex PCR; TCRdb's copy has only in-frame clones and lacks some. The top ten clones hold around 2.9% of a sample with 110,000 to 150,000 clones, 80% to 90% of them seen once. Sequencing was carried out using peripheral blood. These receptors were obtained from an older woman with active COVID-19.

This chain links TRBV28 with TRBJ1-6; perhaps TRBD1 as D (5 bases). This CDR3 is 18 amino acids long. Germline V gene data show CDR1 as MDHEN and CDR2 as SYDVKM. V shed 6 bases and J shed 2 bases, with 20 bases lying between them. The CDR3 loop reads CASRFLPHAGTYNSPLHF. The CDR3 region has the DNA TGTGCCAGCAGATTTCTCCCCCATGCAGGGACCTATAATTCACCCCTCCACTTT.

The CDR3 here is CASSKGLPRDNSPLHF. The CDR3 nucleotides are TGTGCCAGCAGCAAGGGACTCCCTCGGGATAATTCACCCCTCCACTTT. The V call is TRBV21-1, the J call TRBJ1-6. TRBV21-1 is marked as a pseudogene. The CDR3 runs 16 residues.

This rearrangement joins TRBV5-4 to TRBJ1-3, with no clear D. Trimming stripped 2 bases from V and 4 bases from J, with 10 bases between. Germline V lookup: CDR1 SGHNT, CDR2 YYREEE (reference sequence). This CDR3 is 14 amino acids long. The chain's CDR3 is CASSFGSTGNTIYF. CDR3 in DNA: TGTGCCAGCAGCTTCGGGAGTACCGGAAACACCATATATTTT.

The chain employs TRBV5-1 and TRBJ2-1; 7 bases map to TRBD2. The CDR3 contains 15 residues. The V gene's germline CDR1 is SGHRS and CDR2 YFSETQ. Germline trimming cut 0 bases from V and 5 bases from J; bases unmatched to any gene: 5. The CDR3: CASSLGLAENNEQFF. The DNA of the CDR3 is TGCGCCAGCAGCTTGGGGCTAGCGGAAAACAATGAGCAGTTCTTC.

V usage is TRBV19 and J usage is TRBJ2-3, with 7 bases fitting TRBD2. V was pared by 3 bases and J by 6 bases, with 0 bases of the junction left unmatched. The CDR3 covers 12 residues. Per the germline V gene, CDR1 is LNHDA and CDR2 is SQIVND (reference sequence). CDR3 bases: TGTGCCAGTAGTATCGGGGGGGATACGCAGTATTTT. Translation gives CASSIGGDTQYF.